This section outlines one TCR beta chain sequence together with its context. The authors' processing: Reference gene primers were amplified, and this amplification served to estimate nucleated cell counts. Generated by immunoSEQ multiplex PCR, the TCRdb table keeps only in-frame clones and is missing some. V and J calls and clone size are given by that table; D and trimming were obtained from the DNA. The table records just over 200,000 clones, 60% to 85% of them present only once. The data belong to a study of blood T cell repertoires in COVID-19. Whole-study context: Some COVID-19 samples were acute and others convalescent; all came from the United States, Italy and Spain. PBMCs, B-cell-depleted T cells, or T cells provided the cDNA or gDNA that made up the material.

The trim removed 4 bases at V and 4 bases at J, leaving 16 bases unmatched. Germline V gives CDR1 SEHNR, CDR2 FQNEAQ (reference sequence). CDR3 length: 18 residues. Sequencing was performed on peripheral blood. This rearrangement joins TRBV7-9 to TRBJ2-1, with 7 bases fitting TRBD2. The origin of this receptor is a woman in her 70s with acute or convalescent COVID-19. The CDR3 region is CASSYGLETLKLYNEQFF. CDR3 sequence (DNA): TGTGCCAGCAGCTACGGACTAGAGACCCTCAAACTTTACAATGAGCAGTTCTTC.